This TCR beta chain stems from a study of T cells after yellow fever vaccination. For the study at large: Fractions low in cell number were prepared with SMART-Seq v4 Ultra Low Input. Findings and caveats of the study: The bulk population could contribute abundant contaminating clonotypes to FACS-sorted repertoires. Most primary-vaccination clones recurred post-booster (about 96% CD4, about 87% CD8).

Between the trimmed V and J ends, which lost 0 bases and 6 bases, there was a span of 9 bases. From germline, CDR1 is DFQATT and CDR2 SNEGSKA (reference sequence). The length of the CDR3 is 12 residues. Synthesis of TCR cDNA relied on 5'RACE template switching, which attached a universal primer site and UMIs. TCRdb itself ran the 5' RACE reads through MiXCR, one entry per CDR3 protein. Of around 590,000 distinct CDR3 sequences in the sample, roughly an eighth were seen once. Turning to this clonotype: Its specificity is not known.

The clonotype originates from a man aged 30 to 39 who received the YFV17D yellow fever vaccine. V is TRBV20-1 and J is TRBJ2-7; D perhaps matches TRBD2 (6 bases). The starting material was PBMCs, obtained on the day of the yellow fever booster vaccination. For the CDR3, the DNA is TGCAGTGCTAGAGATCCCGGGAGCGAGCAGTACTTC. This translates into CSARDPGSEQYF.